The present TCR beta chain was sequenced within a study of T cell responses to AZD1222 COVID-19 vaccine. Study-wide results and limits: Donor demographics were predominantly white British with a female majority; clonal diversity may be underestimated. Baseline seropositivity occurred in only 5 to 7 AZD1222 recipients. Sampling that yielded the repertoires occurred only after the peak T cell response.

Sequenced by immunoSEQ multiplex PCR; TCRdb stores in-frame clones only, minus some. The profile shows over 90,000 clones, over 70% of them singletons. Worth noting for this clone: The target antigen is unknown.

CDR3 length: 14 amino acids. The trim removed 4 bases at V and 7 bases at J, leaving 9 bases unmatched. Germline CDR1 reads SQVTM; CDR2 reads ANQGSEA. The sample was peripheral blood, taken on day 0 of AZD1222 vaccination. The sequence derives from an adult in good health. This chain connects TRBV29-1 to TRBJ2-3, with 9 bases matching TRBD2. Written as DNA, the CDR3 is TGCAGCGTTGCGCGCGGGGGGGCCGAAAATACGCAGTATTTT. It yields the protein CSVARGGAENTQYF.